Following are 4 T cell receptor beta chains from one sample sequenced in a study of T cells in localized non-small cell lung cancer. Some clones are missing from TCRdb's copy, which holds only in-frame ones; the method was immunoSEQ multiplex PCR. The sample yields approximately 6,000 clones, roughly 88% seen once. The specimen was peripheral blood mononuclear cells, collected before any cancer treatment. The receptors were gathered from a female donor of 60 years or more with stage II lung adenocarcinoma.

This chain connects TRBV29-1 to TRBJ2-5, with TRBD2 as a possible D gene (5 bases). The V end lost 3 bases, the J end lost 7 bases, and 18 bases lay between the germline ends. Per germline, CDR1 SQVTM and CDR2 ANQGSEA. This CDR3 has 14 amino acids. CDR3 region: CSVEERLTRGTQYF. Here the CDR3 DNA reads TGCAGCGTTGAGGAGAGACTAACTCGTGGGACCCAGTACTTC. Full variable domain (outside the CDR3, taken from reference TRBV29-1 and TRBJ2-5): SAVISQKPSRDICQRGTSLTIQCQVDSQVTMMFWYRQQPGQSLTLIATANQGSEATYESGFVIDKFPISRPNLTFSTLTVSNMSPEDSSIYLCSVEERLTRGTQYFGPGTRLLVL.

The V gene is TRBV13, the J gene TRBJ2-2, with 8 nucleotides matching TRBD2. Germline V gene lookup returns CDR1 PRHDT and CDR2 FYEKMQ (reference sequence). J gave up 7 bases and V 3 bases, and 4 bases lay outside the gene matches. The CDR3 covers 14 residues. The CDR3 DNA follows: TGTGCCAGCAGCTTTAGCGGGAAGGGCGGGGAGCTGTTTTTT. This encodes CASSFSGKGGELFF.

The chain recombines TRBV5-6 with TRBJ2-3; 7 positions match TRBD2. V lost 0 bases and J lost 3; bases outside the gene matches: 13. The CDR3 totals 18 residues. CDR1 SGHDT and CDR2 YYEEEE come from the germline V gene. CDR3 amino acids: CASSLAGSAGVGTDTQYF. The CDR3 nucleotides are TGTGCCAGCAGCTTGGCTGGTTCGGCGGGAGTAGGAACAGATACGCAGTATTTT.

The genes are TRBV2 and TRBJ2-7; D is undetermined. V lost 4 bases and J lost 0, with 13 bases in between. Germline V gene lookup returns CDR1 SNHLY and CDR2 FYNNEI. CDR3 size: 15 residues. The CDR3 DNA reads as TGTGCCAGCAGTGTAGGGCACCCGAGCTCCTACGAGCAGTACTTC. Protein: CASSVGHPSSYEQYF.